What follows are 17 T cell receptor beta chains derived from one specimen sequenced in a study of cytotoxic CD8 clonotypes in ibrutinib-treated CLL. TCRdb's copy holds only in-frame clones and misses some; the assay was immunoSEQ multiplex PCR. There are about 76,000 clones in the sample; 86% occur only once, and around 5.4% lies in the top ten. Sample: PBMCs, taken before ibrutinib treatment. These receptors all stem from a human donor with chronic lymphocytic leukemia.

The V call is TRBV7-9, the J call TRBJ1-4; tentatively, D is TRBD1 (5 bases). The CDR3 is 14 amino acids. V was clipped by 5 bases and J by 0 bases, with 7 bases between them. Looked up from germline, CDR1 is SEHNR and CDR2 is FQNEAQ (reference sequence). DNA of the CDR3: TGTGCCAGCAGCGGGGACGCAACTAATGAAAAACTGTTTTTT. Encoded protein: CASSGDATNEKLFF.

This clone was counted a single time. CDR3 nucleotides: TGTGCCAGCAGCCCCACTTCTTATTCTGGAAACACCATATATTTT. Translation gives CASSPTSYSGNTIYF. The chain couples TRBV14 to TRBJ1-3; D unresolved. V lost 4 bases to trimming and J lost 1 base, with 11 bases between them. The CDR3 has 15 amino acids. Germline loops: CDR1 SGHDN, CDR2 FVKESK. Complete variable domain (other parts from reference TRBV14 and TRBJ1-3): EAGVTQFPSHSVIEKGQTVTLRCDPISGHDNLYWYRRVMGKEIKFLLHFVKESKQDESGMPNNRFLAERTGGTYSTLKVQPAELEDSGVYFCASSPTSYSGNTIYFGEGSWLTVV.

Comment on this clone: Just one base apart from a much larger clone, this may be a read error. The V and J genes are TRBV28 and TRBJ2-7; 9 bases map to TRBD2. CDR1 MDHEN and CDR2 SYDVKM come from the germline V gene. The CDR3 runs 18 residues. V gave up 2 bases and J gave up 4 bases; unmatched junction bases: 15. The CDR3 nucleotides are TGTGCCAGCAGTTTACTCCTTGCGGGAGGGGGCGGCGTGTACGAGCAGTACTTC. Translating it yields CASSLLLAGGGGVYEQYF.

This clone is a singleton in its sample. The V call is TRBV7-8, the J call TRBJ2-7; D may correspond to TRBD1 or TRBD2 (7 bases each). The CDR3 runs 13 residues. CDR1 is SGHVS, CDR2 FQNEAQ, per germline. The V end was cut by 6 bases, the J end by 6 bases, with 15 bases between. CDR3: CASRRDREGEQYF. The CDR3 coding sequence is TGTGCCAGCAGGCGAGACAGGGAGGGCGAGCAGTACTTC.

The V call is TRBV5-4, the J call TRBJ2-7, with 9 bases fitting TRBD2. J was trimmed by 5 bases and V by 1 base; bases with no gene match: 10. The CDR3 consists of 16 residues. Looked up from germline, CDR1 is SGHNT and CDR2 is YYREEE (reference sequence). The CDR3 DNA reads TGTGCCAGCAGCTTGAGCATCCAGCGGGAGGACCACGAGCAGTACTTC. Encoded protein: CASSLSIQREDHEQYF.

CDR3 bases: TGTGCCAGCAGTTTTACGCTAGCGGGAGATCCAGGCTACGAGCAGTACTTC. It codes for CASSFTLAGDPGYEQYF. The chain joins TRBV28 to TRBJ2-7, with 10 bases fitting TRBD2. Germline-derived CDR1 and CDR2 are MDHEN and SYDVKM. V was pared by 3 bases and J by 3 bases, with 11 bases of the junction left unmatched. There are 17 residues in the CDR3.

For the CDR3, the DNA is TGCGCCAGCAGCATAGGGGCGAATCAGCCCCAGCATTTT. Residues: CASSIGANQPQHF. This chain connects TRBV5-1 to TRBJ1-5; maybe TRBD1 (5 bases). The CDR3 spans 13 residues. Germline-derived CDR1 and CDR2 are SGHRS and YFSETQ. Trimming removed 4 bases from V and 4 bases from J, with 9 bases in between.

The chain is built from TRBV9 and TRBJ1-1; possibly TRBD1 for D (6 bases). Germline V gene sequence: CDR1 SGDLS, CDR2 YYNGEE. Trimming left V 0 bases short and J 1 base short, with 22 bases between. The CDR3 totals 19 residues. CDR3 amino acids: CASSVVDSSIFWRNTEAFF. The CDR3 DNA reads TGTGCCAGCAGCGTAGTGGACAGTTCGATTTTCTGGCGGAACACTGAAGCTTTCTTT.

The chain couples TRBV6-5 to TRBJ2-3; no firm D call. V was cut by 6 bases and J by 2 bases, with 12 bases left in between. The CDR3 totals 14 residues. Germline CDR1 reads MNHEY; CDR2 reads SVGAGI. The CDR3, as DNA: TGTGCCAGCAGAGCTAGATTTCTCACAGATACGCAGTATTTT. It translates to CASRARFLTDTQYF.

The V gene is TRBV7-2, the J gene TRBJ2-1, with TRBD1 matching over 8 bases. With V trimmed by 1 base and J by 3 bases, 11 bases remained unmatched. CDR1 and CDR2 from the germline V gene are SGHTA and FQGNSA. The CDR3 length is 18 residues. The CDR3 sequence: CASSLGSRQGRNYNEQFF. Written as DNA, the CDR3 is TGTGCCAGCAGCTTAGGATCTCGACAGGGGCGAAACTACAATGAGCAGTTCTTC.

The chain joins TRBV21-1 to TRBJ2-1; the table calls TRBD2, which could not be checked here. TRBV21-1 is classified as a pseudogene. The CDR3 is 16 residues long. The CDR3 reads CASSKSGGSGRYEQFF. CDR3 coding DNA: TGTGCCAGCAGCAAATCTGGTGGTAGCGGGAGGTATGAGCAGTTCTTC.

The genes are TRBV2 and TRBJ2-7; TRBD2 aligns across 14 bases. The V gene's germline CDR1 is SNHLY and CDR2 FYNNEI. Losses at the gene ends were 6 bases for V and 6 bases for J; bases not matched to a gene: 4. The CDR3 length is 14 residues. CDR3 sequence reads: CASRGTSGSGEQYF. The CDR3 DNA follows: TGTGCCAGCAGGGGGACTAGCGGGAGTGGCGAGCAGTACTTC.

This chain connects TRBV5-1 to TRBJ1-2; D not certain. Looked up from germline, CDR1 is SGHRS and CDR2 is YFSETQ. The CDR3 totals 16 residues. V was pared by 0 bases and J by 7 bases, with 19 bases between. The CDR3 DNA sequence: TGCGCCAGCAGCTTGGCTCCCCGGGGAGGAGCGGGTGGCTACACCTTC. Translated: CASSLAPRGGAGGYTF.

This clone is a singleton in its sample. The chain links TRBV5-4 to TRBJ2-1; no definite D call. Germline V lookup: CDR1 SGHNT, CDR2 YYREEE (reference sequence). V shed 1 base and J shed 5 bases, with 13 bases lying between them. This CDR3 is 15 amino acids long. The CDR3 sequence is CASSLTVSRDNEQFF. The CDR3 DNA reads as TGTGCCAGCAGCTTGACAGTTTCTCGAGACAATGAGCAGTTCTTC. The entire variable domain, with the rest obtained from reference TRBV5-4 and TRBJ2-1, is as follows: ETGVTQSPTHLIKTRGQQVTLRCSSQSGHNTVSWYQQALGQGPQFIFQYYREEENGRGNFPPRFSGLQFPNYSSELNVNALELDDSALYLCASSLTVSRDNEQFFGPGTRLTVL.

The genes are TRBV20-1 and TRBJ2-7; D may be TRBD1 or TRBD2 (7 bases each). The V gene's germline CDR1 is DFQATT and CDR2 SNEGSKA (reference sequence). Deletions cut 6 bases from V and 9 bases from J, with 15 bases between. The CDR3 covers 11 residues. The CDR3 DNA reads TGCAGTGCCCAGGGGGGGTCGGGGCAGTACTTC. Protein product: CSAQGGSGQYF.

This clone was counted between two and nine times. The chain carries TRBV6-5 and TRBJ2-3, with unresolved D. The CDR3 consists of 13 residues. Germline V gene lookup returns CDR1 MNHEY and CDR2 SVGAGI. V lost 10 bases and J lost 6, with 17 bases in between. The CDR3 reads CAITSGEADTQYF. The CDR3 coding sequence is TGTGCCATCACCTCCGGCGAAGCGGATACGCAGTATTTT.

The chain uses TRBV21-1 and TRBJ2-2; the table's D call of TRBD2 was not tested on the DNA. TRBV21-1 is a recognized pseudogene. The CDR3 consists of 15 residues. The CDR3 reads CARGWEGTNTGELFF. The CDR3 DNA follows: TGTGCCAGGGGGTGGGAGGGCACGAACACCGGGGAGCTGTTTTTT.